This T cell receptor beta chain was captured by sequencing in a study of shared clonotypes between healthy human individuals. As concerns this clone: Its antigen is not identified.

The germline CDR1 and CDR2 sequences are MDHEN and SYDVKM. The CDR3 is 14 amino acids. The V gene lost 3 bases and the J gene lost 7 bases, with 15 bases spanning the gap. Study-level findings and limits: Among donors, sharing of clonotypes was expected to be affected by sequencing depth. Collection of samples was limited to blood; tissue repertoires likely differ.

Profiling relied on immunoSEQ multiplex PCR, and the TCRdb table lists in-frame clones only, not all of them. This table holds under 2.5 million clones, 92% found once. The clonotype originates from a young man in good health. Some clones in this sample may be carry-over from other donors' samples. The V call is TRBV28, the J call TRBJ1-1; perhaps TRBD1 as D (5 bases). Sequenced sample: naive CD4+ T cells from PBMCs. Documented subset: CD45RA+ positively selected. In nucleotides, the CDR3 is TGTGCCAGCAGTTTGGGGGGAGTGATACTTGAAGCTTTCTTT. Amino acid sequence: CASSLGGVILEAFF.